Listed below are T cell receptor beta chains from one sample, sequenced in a study of T-cell memory formation after mild COVID-19. TCRdb re-called the 5' RACE reads through MiXCR, storing one row per CDR3 protein. The sample yields roughly 350,000 distinct CDR3 sequences, roughly an eighth seen once. The specimen sequenced was PBMCs or a T cell subset sorted from them (not recorded which). The receptors were gathered from a man aged 18 to 35 who had mild COVID-19 (a few samples of this study predate the infection). Cell type and time point are not known. Both conserved end residues are part of each CDR3. D genes are given only for firm matches. Only some rows state a clone size, as once, few, many or a class for expanded clones.

J gene | D gene | clone size | V gene | CDR3 protein | CDR3 DNA
TRBJ2-3 | - | - | TRBV10-1 | CASSKRGTDTQYF | TGCGCCAGCAGTAAGAGAGGTACAGATACGCAGTATTTT
TRBJ2-7 | TRBD1 | - | TRBV7-9 | CASSPGTGRGDEQYF | TGTGCCAGCAGCCCTGGGACAGGTAGAGGGGACGAGCAGTACTTC
TRBJ2-7 | - | few | TRBV20-1 | CSARDAVTDYEQYF | TGCAGTGCTAGAGATGCCGTGACCGACTACGAGCAGTACTTC
TRBJ2-7 | - | - | TRBV20-1 | CSAGELYEQYF | TGCAGTGCTGGTGAGTTGTACGAGCAGTACTTC
TRBJ2-1 | - | few | TRBV11-2 | CASSIMAVREQFF | TGTGCCAGCAGCATAATGGCCGTCCGTGAGCAGTTCTTC
TRBJ2-1 | - | few | TRBV7-2 | CASSFSWWDQQFF | TGTGCCAGCAGCTTTAGTTGGTGGGACCAGCAGTTCTTC
TRBJ2-2 | - | - | TRBV5-6 | CASSSRLHRNTGELFF | TGTGCCAGCAGCTCGCGCTTACATCGGAACACCGGGGAGCTGTTTTTT
TRBJ2-1 | - | - | TRBV7-2 | CASDGGSSYNEQFF | TGTGCCTCTGACGGGGGTAGCTCCTACAATGAGCAGTTCTTC
TRBJ1-1 | - | - | TRBV5-1 | CASSLATANTEAFF | TGCGCCAGCAGCTTGGCCACCGCGAACACTGAAGCTTTCTTT
TRBJ2-5 | - | - | TRBV9 | CASSPVGYSETQYF | TGTGCCAGCAGCCCCGTCGGGTACTCGGAGACCCAGTACTTC
TRBJ1-2 | TRBD1 | many | TRBV4-3 | CASSQETGTAYGYTF | TGCGCCAGCAGCCAGGAGACTGGGACAGCCTATGGCTACACCTTC
TRBJ1-3 | - | few | TRBV4-1 | CASSPPRGATPIYF | TGCGCCAGCAGCCCTCCGAGGGGGGCGACCCCCATATATTTT
TRBJ2-7 | - | many | TRBV12-3/TRBV12-4 | CASTEDRFRRGPYEQYF | TGTGCCAGCACCGAGGACAGGTTTAGGCGGGGGCCCTACGAGCAGTACTTC
TRBJ1-4 | - | few | TRBV23-1 | CASSQAGTSANEKLFF | TGCGCCAGCAGTCAAGCCGGGACGTCGGCAAATGAAAAACTGTTTTTT
TRBJ1-2 | - | - | TRBV12-3/TRBV12-4 | CASRIRGADGYTF | TGTGCCAGCAGAATAAGGGGGGCAGATGGCTACACCTTC
TRBJ1-2 | TRBD1 | - | TRBV28 | CASMQGANYGYTF | TGTGCCAGCATGCAGGGGGCTAACTATGGCTACACCTTC
TRBJ1-2 | - | - | TRBV12-3/TRBV12-4 | CASKRGSGGYTF | TGTGCCAGCAAAAGGGGGTCGGGTGGCTACACCTTC
TRBJ1-6 | - | few | TRBV7-2 | CASSLTGRNSYNSPLHF | TGTGCCAGCAGCTTAACAGGGAGAAACTCCTATAATTCACCCCTCCACTTT
TRBJ1-5 | - | - | TRBV7-8 | CASSSFQGPSQPQHF | TGTGCCAGCAGCTCGTTCCAGGGCCCAAGTCAGCCCCAGCATTTT
TRBJ1-2 | TRBD1 | few | TRBV27 | CASSSRTGWRGYTF | TGTGCCAGCAGTTCCAGGACAGGGTGGAGAGGCTACACCTTC
TRBJ1-5 | TRBD1 | many | TRBV6-2/TRBV6-3 | CASSPGQGPSNQPQHF | TGTGCCAGCAGCCCCGGACAGGGCCCTAGCAATCAGCCCCAGCATTTT
TRBJ2-6 | - | - | TRBV12-3/TRBV12-4 | CASSRDTNSGANVLTF | TGTGCCAGCAGTCGGGACACCAACTCTGGGGCCAACGTCCTGACTTTC
TRBJ2-5 | - | many | TRBV7-2 | CASSRDDGTQYF | TGTGCCAGCAGTCGCGACGATGGGACCCAGTACTTC
TRBJ2-2 | - | few | TRBV7-6 | CASSVESGPTGELFF | TGTGCCAGCAGCGTCGAGTCGGGGCCCACCGGGGAGCTGTTTTTT
TRBJ2-2 | - | many | TRBV7-2 | CASSLKPGSVTGELFF | TGTGCCAGCAGCTTAAAGCCCGGCTCGGTCACCGGGGAGCTGTTTTTT
TRBJ1-6 | - | few | TRBV7-9 | CASSLGNERGTYRTLHF | TGTGCCAGCAGCTTAGGGAATGAGAGAGGGACATATCGAACCCTCCACTTT
TRBJ2-2 | TRBD2 | - | TRBV7-2 | CASSSPQSGALANTGELFF | TGTGCCAGCAGCTCCCCCCAAAGCGGGGCCCTGGCGAACACCGGGGAGCTGTTTTTT
TRBJ2-2 | - | - | TRBV5-1 | CASSLGPGVAAGELFF | TGCGCCAGCAGCTTGGGCCCGGGTGTAGCGGCCGGGGAGCTGTTTTTT
TRBJ1-1 | - | - | TRBV12-3/TRBV12-4 | CASSLSSAGSTEAFF | TGTGCCAGCAGTTTATCCTCCGCAGGGAGTACTGAAGCTTTCTTT
TRBJ2-7 | - | few | TRBV7-9 | CASSTLGGDNKPESSYEQYF | TGTGCCAGCAGCACCTTGGGAGGGGACAACAAGCCGGAAAGCTCCTACGAGCAGTACTTC
TRBJ2-7 | - | - | TRBV20-1 | CSVGLTYEQYF | TGCAGTGTGGGACTTACCTACGAGCAGTACTTC
TRBJ2-2 | - | many | TRBV10-3 | CAISRESRNTGELFF | TGTGCCATCAGCCGTGAGTCCCGGAACACCGGGGAGCTGTTTTTT
TRBJ2-3 | - | - | TRBV6-5 | CASSKKTSTDTQYF | TGTGCCAGCAGCAAGAAGACTAGCACAGATACGCAGTATTTT
TRBJ2-3 | - | - | TRBV7-9 | CASSSTGGLTDTQYF | TGTGCCAGCAGCTCTACCGGGGGGCTCACAGATACGCAGTATTTT
TRBJ1-1 | - | - | TRBV27 | CASSLSEGAGTEAFF | TGTGCCAGCAGTTTATCGGAAGGGGCGGGCACTGAAGCTTTCTTT
TRBJ1-1 | - | - | TRBV7-2 | CASSSDFNTEAFF | TGTGCCAGCAGCTCTGACTTTAACACTGAAGCTTTCTTT
TRBJ2-1 | TRBD2 | - | TRBV4-2 | CASSGVAGGTNEQFF | TGTGCCAGCAGCGGAGTGGCGGGGGGCACGAATGAGCAGTTCTTC
TRBJ2-1 | - | many | TRBV20-1 | CSAREDNSYNEQFF | TGCAGTGCTAGAGAGGACAACTCCTACAATGAGCAGTTCTTC
TRBJ2-5 | - | few | TRBV2 | CASSERTETQYF | TGTGCCAGCAGTGAAAGGACGGAGACCCAGTACTTC
TRBJ2-3 | TRBD2 | few | TRBV23-1 | CASSLMGGKGTDTQYF | TGCGCCAGCAGTCTCATGGGAGGGAAGGGCACAGATACGCAGTATTTT
TRBJ1-1 | - | - | TRBV4-3 | CASSQEGASSEAFF | TGCGCCAGCAGCCAAGAAGGGGCTTCTTCTGAAGCTTTCTTT
TRBJ2-7 | - | few | TRBV6-5 | CASSSTGLGLAEQYF | TGTGCCAGCAGTTCGACTGGTTTGGGACTCGCCGAGCAGTACTTC
TRBJ1-2 | - | - | TRBV7-9 | CASSGPRGFRGYTF | TGTGCCAGCAGTGGTCCGAGGGGTTTCCGTGGCTACACCTTC
TRBJ2-2 | - | - | TRBV7-6 | CASSPEGVGGELFF | TGTGCCAGCAGCCCGGAGGGGGTAGGCGGGGAGCTGTTTTTT
TRBJ2-6 | - | few | TRBV28 | CASSLPASGANVLTF | TGTGCCAGCAGTTTACCAGCCTCTGGGGCCAACGTCCTGACTTTC
TRBJ2-3 | - | few | TRBV5-5 | CASSLTGPHTDTQYF | TGTGCCAGCAGCCTGACGGGACCGCATACAGATACGCAGTATTTT
TRBJ1-1 | - | - | TRBV4-3 | CASSQDRAGHTEAFF | TGCGCCAGCAGCCAAGATCGGGCAGGGCACACTGAAGCTTTCTTT
TRBJ2-5 | - | - | TRBV14 | CAISQGRETQYF | TGTGCCATCAGCCAAGGTCGGGAGACCCAGTACTTC
TRBJ1-4 | - | few | TRBV12-3/TRBV12-4 | CASSFPGTPDNEKLFF | TGTGCCAGCAGTTTCCCCGGGACACCGGATAATGAAAAACTGTTTTTT
TRBJ1-4 | - | - | TRBV14 | CASSQVGTRGEKLFF | TGTGCCAGCAGCCAAGTGGGGACGCGAGGTGAAAAACTGTTTTTT
TRBJ2-5 | TRBD2 | few | TRBV16 | CASSHLGGKMETQYF | TGTGCCAGCAGTCACCTGGGAGGGAAAATGGAGACCCAGTACTTC
TRBJ2-7 | - | few | TRBV5-1 | CASSSEGQGLGYEQYF | TGCGCCAGCAGCTCCGAGGGCCAGGGTTTAGGATACGAGCAGTACTTC
TRBJ2-3 | TRBD2 | many | TRBV12-3/TRBV12-4 | CASSLRGGADTQYF | TGTGCCAGCAGTTTACGGGGGGGAGCGGATACGCAGTATTTT
TRBJ2-7 | - | few | TRBV7-8 | CASSPAAGRPEAYEQYF | TGTGCCAGCAGCCCAGCGGCGGGACGCCCCGAGGCGTACGAGCAGTACTTC
TRBJ1-3 | - | many | TRBV7-6 | CASSPGVAGNTIYF | TGTGCCAGCAGCCCAGGGGTAGCTGGAAACACCATATATTTT
TRBJ1-6 | - | few | TRBV7-2 | CASSTTGPQRTPLHF | TGTGCCAGCAGCACTACCGGGCCCCAACGCACACCCCTCCACTTT